This record covers a single T cell receptor (beta chain). PCR involved 60 Vbeta and 13 Jbeta primers. The assay was immunoSEQ multiplex PCR, and TCRdb's table has in-frame clones only and misses some. The data show about 180,000 clones, 76% seen once. The data derive from a study of cytomegalovirus exposure and HLA in healthy donors. Background on the study: The early release's HLA-typed donors yielded 65 million to 85 million unique TCRs.

Germline lookup yields CDR1 SEHNR and CDR2 FQNEAQ (reference sequence). The CDR3 covers 15 residues. V was pared by 2 bases and J by 6 bases, with 7 bases of the junction left unmatched. Sequenced input: PBMCs. The clonotype originates from a man younger than 35 in good health and CMV-seronegative. The chain couples TRBV7-9 to TRBJ2-7, with TRBD2 matching over 10 bases. The CDR3 DNA reads as TGTGCCAGCAGCTTAAAGCGGGGGGGCCCAAGCGAGCAGTACTTC. Encoded protein: CASSLKRGGPSEQYF.